This T cell receptor (beta chain) is drawn from a study of cytomegalovirus exposure and HLA in healthy donors (dated 2017 in TCRdb). Looking at the study overall: In an earlier analysis of approximately 640 of the donors, approximately 260 Gb of sequence data and 95 million to 130 million unique TCR beta sequences from roughly 200 million T cells were reported. All discovery cohort repertoires had been generated using a single sequencing platform. The number of typed donors differed by locus: roughly 629-630 for A, B, C, DRB1 and DQB1; 522 for DQA1; around 610 for DPA1; and 450 to 480 for DPB1. A separate validation cohort of about 110 different subjects was used in addition to the roughly 670-subject first cohort. Around 320 gigabases of sequencing data and approximately 84 million unique TCR sequences were included in an early release covering about 620 HLA-typed donors. In an earlier analysis of roughly 600 of the donors, high-throughput TCR beta sequencing was used to judge whether each TCR beta V gene segment behaved as functional or pseudogenic. A later genetic analysis used genome-wide SNP genotypes for about 55% of the 666 donors, treating that subset as a discovery cohort. HLA typing covered class I and class II loci at four-digit resolution. High-throughput TCR immunosequencing, statistical association of individual TCRs with disease status, and machine learning were combined to predict cytomegalovirus infection status. The study aimed to test whether cataloging public T cell receptors could reveal signatures of past pathogen exposure. Of the 350 to 400 genotyped donors, around 81% fell in the genetic ancestry cluster associated with self-reported Caucasian donors. Alongside the repertoire data, information on donor age, sex, ethnicity and CMV serostatus was compiled. The later analysis used no new phenotypic data to find candidate immune exposures, relying instead on TCR beta sequences and their occurrence across donors. Using immunosequencing, the study profiled T cell repertoires from around 680 subjects and related those repertoires to cytomegalovirus serostatus. Four or five DR-DQ haplotypes were handled as single units for association and clustering, since linkage in the cohort was strong. A later analysis re-examined previously published TCR beta repertoires from hundreds of donors and added high-resolution HLA genotyping to investigate patterns of TCR occurrence. On average, approximately 250,000 unique TCR beta nucleotide sequences were sequenced per donor among fewer than 500 genotyped donors of the cohort, with 15% to 20% of those sequences being non-productive.

The germline V end is reduced by 3 bases and the J end by 5 bases; junction bases left unmatched: 7. Spanning cysteine to phenylalanine, the CDR3 consists of 15 amino acids. Only the CDR3 part of the read is kept: 45 bases, read in frame from the first base. Sequences KGHSH (CDR1) and LQKENI (CDR2) are obtained from the germline V gene. The cohort consisted of 600 or so healthy bone marrow donors. All cohort members were sampled while nominally healthy, although unrecorded immune exposures were likely present. The donor tested CMV seropositive and was one of the 289 seropositive cohort members. A peripheral blood sample was provided by each donor, and peripheral blood mononuclear cells were used for TCR beta sequencing. Genomic DNA extraction from the blood cell samples was performed with the Qiagen DNeasy Blood Extraction Kit. This clone was seen a handful of times. The antigen this receptor binds is unknown. Base quality data are lacking; no much larger clone is found one base away.

Study-wide conclusions, independent of this receptor: According to a later analysis, TCR association rates differed among HLA loci, with DRB1 alleles showing the most associated TCRs and HLA-C alleles showing the fewest. A cluster of highly shared sequence variants was judged likely to represent a technical artifact of the sequencing pipeline. For the cohort, immune exposure information was limited to CMV serostatus. Correlated functional status among segregating V segments might reflect linkage disequilibrium, but an unknown experimental factor could not be ruled out. In vitro tests confirmed that a few of the cytomegalovirus-associated TCR beta chains recognize cytomegalovirus antigens. An earlier analysis of approximately 530 of the donors showed that most TCR beta V segments appeared in productive rearrangements either about 90% or about 30% of the time, which broadly matched IMGT annotations. According to a later analysis, most CMV-associated TCR beta chains appeared to be HLA-restricted, and the HLA associations seemed to be driven largely by CMV exposure. Some IMGT-functional V segments, including TRBV6-2 and TRBV6-3, could not be distinguished by the 87-base-pair reads and were therefore excluded. A later analysis reported that several top co-occurrence clusters appeared linked to parvovirus B19, influenza, CMV and Epstein-Barr virus. Compared with equally common non-associated chains, HLA-associated TCR beta chains in a later analysis were more clonally expanded and had lower generation probabilities. The classifier was reported to diagnose cytomegalovirus status with high specificity and sensitivity in both the original cohort and the validation cohort. V-gene and J-gene trimming of TCR beta chains was associated with a missense DCLRE1C variant in a later genetic analysis, and the association was replicated in an independent cohort. Because some donors lacked HLA typing at each locus, the association tests relied only on the typed subset. A further reported finding was that TCR beta sequences accurately predicted the HLA-A and HLA-B alleles for most subjects in the first cohort. Specific HLA alleles were associated with 15,000 to 20,000 TCR beta sequences at a false discovery rate of 0.05 in a later analysis. Roughly uniform sequencing depth across donors was assumed in presence/absence analyses, although this assumption may not hold. Because counts were too low, fewer than 20 rarely observed V segments, including chromosome 9 orphons, were excluded from the earlier analysis of 587 of the donors. Assigning TCR associations to individual alleles was difficult when HLA alleles, especially DR and DQ, strongly co-occurred. This cohort had only TCR beta chains sequenced, and the lack of alpha or paired-chain data limited which features could be detected. It was suggested by the authors that the approach could potentially be generalized to other disease states and immunological phenotypes. In the study, some 160 TCR beta chains were listed as associated with cytomegalovirus. Most TCR sequences were observed very rarely across donors, whereas some public TCRs were present in many individuals. Compared with the roughly 720-donor mean, donors in an Asian-associated ancestry cluster had fewer N-insertions in productive TCRs, according to a later genetic analysis.

The library was generated by the immunoSEQ multiplex PCR assay. The multiplex PCR relied on a mix of 60 forward primers for TCR Vbeta segments and 13 reverse primers for TCR Jbeta segments. A multiplex PCR assay on genomic DNA amplified the CDR3 region of rearranged TCR beta genes. On the Illumina HiSeq System, the amplified TCR beta libraries were sequenced as 87-base-pair reads. The original methods were these. Across the 500 to 750 repertoires, a later analysis counted approximately 75 million unique TCR beta chains, 8.5 million to 12 million of which were shared by at least two donors. Raw reads were error-corrected and collapsed into unique sequences by a nearest-neighbor algorithm in which closely related sequences were merged to remove PCR and sequencing errors. Alignment of CDR3 sequences to IMGT reference sequences was used to assign V, D and J gene segments. Each retained sequence needed at least a six-nucleotide match to both a V gene segment and a J gene segment. A rearrangement counted as productive if the CDR3 had no stop codons and remained in frame with V and J, and every other rearrangement counted as non-productive. CDR3 was defined by IMGT convention, running from the second conserved V-encoded cysteine to the conserved J-encoded phenylalanine. In an earlier analysis of approximately 500 of the donors, sequences lacking an unambiguous match to a single V gene segment were excluded. In an earlier analysis of some 590 of the donors, a V segment was called functional when productive rearrangements were above 56.7%, and segregating when the standard deviation between donors exceeded 5%. To diagnose cytomegalovirus status from the catalog of TCR beta chain sequences, a statistical classification framework was built. In a later analysis, TCR nucleotide sequences were compared against IMGT/GENE-DB human TR gene sequences so that V and J genes could be assigned. The TCRdist pipeline was used in a later analysis to assign CDR3 sequences and most-parsimonious VDJ recombination scenarios. In a later analysis, every TCR beta chain was defined by the combination of its CDR3 amino acid sequence and its V-gene family, and reads without a unique V-gene family were dropped. To address suspected cross-contamination and a sequencing artifact, a later analysis removed over 500 highly shared, low-generation-probability nucleotide sequences. For each public chain, a later analysis derived a clonal expansion index from normalized ranks of inferred template counts within each repertoire. A later analysis computed generation probabilities with a VDJ recombination model fitted to out-of-frame rearrangements, and checked the results against IGoR. In a later analysis, TCR-TCR, TCR-HLA and TCR-CMV co-occurrence was scored with hypergeometric tests, and a repertoire-size bias correction was applied to TCR pairs. A later analysis estimated false discovery rates by permuting HLA or CMV assignments 20 times. In a later analysis, co-occurring TCRs were grouped using DBSCAN, and TCRdist sequence similarity was added for clustering within HLA-allele-positive subsets. Repertoires with fewer than 30,000 or more than 120,000 public chains were left out of co-occurrence clustering, as were about 5 repertoires with anomalous nucleotide sharing. The clones in this table, taken by TCRdb from immuneACCESS, are in-frame only. Not every clone is retained; where verified, under half of the shortfall comes from an unresolved V gene, and the cause of the rest is unknown. V, J and clone size reflect that table, while D and trimming were determined from the DNA. This sample has about 110,000 clones in its table, and more than 60% of those were observed once. The leading ten clones occupy roughly 6.2% of the sample.

The V gene is TRBV18 and the J gene is TRBJ1-1, and TRBD1 aligns with 9 junction nucleotides. The source material was PBMCs. The receptor was isolated from a man aged 25-45 years in good health and CMV-seropositive. In nucleotide form, the sequence is TGTGCCAGCTCACCGTCCGGGACAGGGCGGACTGAAGCTTTCTTT. It specifies CASSPSGTGRTEAFF.